This TCR beta chain was recorded in a study of blood T cell repertoires in COVID-19. The CDR3 has 15 amino acids. J was trimmed by 6 bases and V by 2 bases; bases with no gene match: 9. Germline CDR1 reads SGDLS; CDR2 reads YYNGEE. This clone was detected only a few times. Clones were sequenced by immunoSEQ multiplex PCR, and TCRdb holds only the in-frame ones, with some missing. Among under 400,000 clones listed, 80% to 90% were seen once. The V gene is TRBV9, the J gene TRBJ2-7; TRBD1 matches 9 bases. The sequenced material came from PBMCs or T cells enriched from blood (not recorded which). The source of this sequence is a man in his forties in a cohort exposed to, infected with or recovered from COVID-19 (not recorded which). The CDR3 sequence is CASSVDPGQGSEQYF. The CDR3 DNA reads TGTGCCAGCAGCGTGGATCCGGGACAGGGAAGCGAGCAGTACTTC.